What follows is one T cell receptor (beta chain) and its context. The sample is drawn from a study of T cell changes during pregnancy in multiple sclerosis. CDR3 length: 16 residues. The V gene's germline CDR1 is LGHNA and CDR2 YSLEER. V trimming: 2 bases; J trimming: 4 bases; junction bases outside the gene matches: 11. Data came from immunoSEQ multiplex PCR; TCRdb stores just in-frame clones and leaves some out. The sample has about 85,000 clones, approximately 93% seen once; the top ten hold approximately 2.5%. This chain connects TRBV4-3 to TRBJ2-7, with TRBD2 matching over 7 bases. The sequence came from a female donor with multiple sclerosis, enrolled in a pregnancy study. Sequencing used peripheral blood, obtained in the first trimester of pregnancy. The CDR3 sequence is CASSQNGGDLKYEQYF. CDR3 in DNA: TGCGCCAGCAGCCAAAATGGGGGGGACCTTAAATACGAGCAGTACTTC.